The 28 T cell receptor beta chains below all came from one sample that was sequenced in a study of T cell responses to AZD1222 COVID-19 vaccine. Some clones are missing from TCRdb's copy, which holds only in-frame ones; the method was immunoSEQ multiplex PCR. The sample lists roughly 130,000 clones; 88% were seen once. Here the sequenced sample was peripheral blood, taken on day 0 of MenACWY control vaccination. The receptors shown here come from an adult in good health.

The chain couples TRBV5-1 to TRBJ2-7, with 8 bases fitting TRBD2. The CDR3 is 15 amino acids. Per germline, CDR1 SGHRS and CDR2 YFSETQ. With V trimmed by 4 bases and J by 5 bases, 11 bases remained unmatched. The CDR3 loop reads CASSQQAGAYHEQYF. As DNA, the CDR3 is TGCGCCAGCAGCCAACAAGCGGGAGCGTACCACGAGCAGTACTTC.

V usage is TRBV6-5 and J usage is TRBJ2-7, with unresolved D. Between the trimmed V and J ends, which lost 2 bases and 3 bases, there was a span of 11 bases. Germline V gene sequence: CDR1 MNHEY, CDR2 SVGAGI. This CDR3 has 14 residues. The CDR3 DNA is TGTGCCAGCAGTTACAAAAATCAGGTCTACGAGCAGTACTTC. This sequence encodes CASSYKNQVYEQYF.

The V gene is TRBV12-3 or TRBV12-4, the J gene TRBJ1-1; tentative D call: TRBD1 (6 bases). The CDR3 loop spans 13 amino acids. The germline V and J ends were trimmed by 7 bases and 4 bases, with 13 bases remaining between them. The CDR3: CASNGGAGTEAFF. CDR3 nucleotides: TGTGCCAGCAACGGGGGCGCGGGCACTGAAGCTTTCTTT.

This chain links TRBV12-2 with TRBJ2-1; the D call TRBD2 from the table was never checked on the DNA. TRBV12-2 is designated a pseudogene. The CDR3 contains 17 residues. This chain's CDR3 is CASRFENSGICIYEQFF. As DNA, the CDR3 is TGTGCAAGTCGCTTTGAAAACAGCGGGATATGTATATATGAGCAGTTCTTC.

V usage is TRBV27 and J usage is TRBJ2-5; 11 nucleotides align to TRBD1. The germline CDR1 and CDR2 sequences are MNHEY and SMNVEV (reference sequence). The trim removed 1 base at V and 1 base at J, leaving 2 bases unmatched. The CDR3 is 16 residues long. CDR3: CASSLFGTGGQETQYF. CDR3 sequence (DNA): TGTGCCAGCAGTTTATTTGGGACAGGGGGCCAAGAGACCCAGTACTTC.

V is TRBV5-4 and J is TRBJ2-3; D is possibly TRBD2 (6 bases). The CDR3 covers 14 residues. Per the germline V gene, CDR1 is SGHNT and CDR2 is YYREEE (reference sequence). The germline V and J ends were trimmed by 2 bases and 5 bases, with 12 bases remaining between them. CDR3 sequence (DNA): TGTGCCAGCAGCTTCCGCCGGGGAGGAGATACGCAGTATTTT. Protein product: CASSFRRGGDTQYF.

V gene TRBV6-4 combines with J gene TRBJ2-1, with 8 bases aligning to TRBD2. Germline assignment: CDR1 MRHNA and CDR2 SNTAGT. Unmatched junction bases numbered 5, after V lost 4 bases and J lost 3 bases. This CDR3 comprises 15 residues. The CDR3 protein is CASSVERGSYNEQFF. CDR3 DNA: TGTGCCAGCAGTGTCGAGCGGGGGAGCTACAATGAGCAGTTCTTC.

The V gene is TRBV9, the J gene TRBJ2-3; 12 bases are a match to TRBD2. In germline, CDR1 is SGDLS, CDR2 YYNGEE. The CDR3 has 18 amino acids. V lost 3 bases and J lost 4; bases outside the gene matches: 12. Here the CDR3 reads CASSGPLLAGGEADTQYF. CDR3 coding DNA: TGTGCCAGCAGCGGACCCTTACTAGCGGGAGGCGAAGCAGATACGCAGTATTTT.

This chain connects TRBV6-1 to TRBJ1-2; D possibly corresponds to TRBD1 (5 bases). Per germline, CDR1 MNHNS and CDR2 SASEGT. Trimming shortened V by 6 bases and J by 4 bases, and 18 bases separated the two germline ends. The CDR3 has 15 amino acids. The CDR3 sequence: CASRTNTGTPYGYTF. The DNA for the CDR3 is TGTGCCAGCAGAACAAATACCGGGACCCCCTATGGCTACACCTTC.

CDR3 sequence reads: CARSSPEVAGGSYEQYF. The CDR3 DNA reads TGTGCCAGAAGCTCCCCAGAGGTAGCGGGAGGCTCCTACGAGCAGTACTTC. The J gene is TRBJ2-7, the V gene TRBV5-3; 10 nucleotides match TRBD2. TRBV5-3 is treated as an ORF (open reading frame) with a function not yet certain. There are 17 residues in the CDR3. Unmatched junction bases numbered 9, after V lost 3 bases and J lost 0 bases.

V gene TRBV11-2 combines with J gene TRBJ1-4; D gene uncertain. V lost 2 bases, J lost 4 bases, and 11 bases lay in between. The CDR3 length is 15 residues. Looked up from germline, CDR1 is SGHAT and CDR2 is FQNNGV. CDR3 DNA: TGTGCCAGCAGCTTAATCCCACAGCTTAATGAAAAACTGTTTTTT. This translates into CASSLIPQLNEKLFF.

There are a few counts of this clone. The gene calls are TRBV12-3 or TRBV12-4 and TRBJ1-1; no clear D. The CDR3 consists of 13 residues. The germline V and J ends were trimmed by 6 bases and 1 base, with 9 bases remaining between them. CDR3 bases: TGTGCCAGCAGCCTCGCCGGGAACACTGAAGCTTTCTTT. It encodes CASSLAGNTEAFF.

This chain links TRBV4-1 with TRBJ2-1; weak D call: TRBD2 (5 bases). The germline V gene encodes CDR1 MGHRA and CDR2 YSYEKL. The V and J ends lost 3 bases and 1 base respectively, with 13 bases between them. The CDR3 extends over 16 amino acids. CDR3: CASSHATSRSYNEQFF. In DNA, the CDR3 is TGCGCCAGCAGCCATGCCACTAGTAGGTCCTACAATGAGCAGTTCTTC.

The genes are TRBV5-4 and TRBJ2-3; possible D gene TRBD1, 7 bases. Trimming cost V 2 bases and J 2 bases, with 15 bases left between them. The CDR3 is 16 amino acids. Germline V gene data show CDR1 as SGHNT and CDR2 as YYREEE (reference sequence). The CDR3 DNA reads TGTGCCAGCAGCTTCAGCGACAGGGACTTCACAGATACGCAGTATTTT. Its translation is CASSFSDRDFTDTQYF.

The J gene is TRBJ2-1, the V gene TRBV6-5; possible D gene TRBD2, 5 bases. The length of the CDR3 is 11 residues. Germline V CDR1 and CDR2: MNHEY, SVGAGI. Trimming cost V 5 bases and J 10 bases, with 9 bases left between them. The CDR3 nucleotides read TGTGCCAGCAGTCGAGGGTGGGAGCAGTTCTTC. Translated, it gives CASSRGWEQFF.

The chain has TRBV9 and TRBJ1-1, with D possibly matching TRBD1 (5 bases). Germline V CDR1 and CDR2: SGDLS, YYNGEE. Trimming left V 3 bases short and J 5 bases short, with 11 bases between. The CDR3 consists of 13 residues. CDR3 nucleotides: TGTGCCAGCAGCGCGGGGGGAAGGACTGAAGCTTTCTTT. Residues: CASSAGGRTEAFF.

The rearrangement uses TRBV7-9 and TRBJ2-1; maybe TRBD2 (6 bases). This CDR3 is built from 17 residues. Trimming took 7 bases from V and 0 from J, leaving 19 bases between them. The V gene's germline CDR1 is SEHNR and CDR2 FQNEAQ (reference sequence). This CDR3 is CASIRSGEHFSYNEQFF. The DNA of the CDR3 is TGTGCCAGCATCCGGTCGGGGGAACATTTCTCCTACAATGAGCAGTTCTTC. The full variable domain, with the rest looked up from reference TRBV7-9 and TRBJ2-1, is DTGVSQNPRHKITKRGQNVTFRCDPISEHNRLYWYRQTLGQGPEFLTYFQNEAQLEKSRLLSDRFSAERPKGSFSTLEIQRTEQGDSAMYLCASIRSGEHFSYNEQFFGPGTRLTVL.

CDR3 loop: CASSDGGGNTGELFF. The DNA for the CDR3 is TGTGCCAGCAGTGACGGCGGGGGGAACACCGGGGAGCTGTTTTTT. The gene calls are TRBV25-1 and TRBJ2-2, with TRBD2 matching 7 bases. The CDR3 runs 15 residues. Germline-derived CDR1 and CDR2 are MGHDK and SYGVNS. V was clipped by 3 bases and J by 1 base; unmatched bases: 2.

The chain carries TRBV20-1 and TRBJ2-3; D not certain. The V end lost 3 bases, the J end lost 7 bases, and 14 bases lay between the germline ends. The germline gives CDR1 DFQATT, CDR2 SNEGSKA (reference sequence). This CDR3 spans 13 amino acids. The CDR3 is CSASYGLSNTQYF. CDR3 coding DNA: TGCAGTGCTAGTTACGGGTTGTCAAATACGCAGTATTTT.

The V gene is TRBV9, the J gene TRBJ2-2; maybe TRBD2 (7 bases). The V end was cut by 4 bases, the J end by 5 bases, with 15 bases between. The CDR3 has 15 residues. The germline V gene encodes CDR1 SGDLS and CDR2 YYNGEE. DNA of the CDR3: TGTGCCAGCAGCATACAGGGTAGCGGGACCGGGGAGCTGTTTTTT. Translating it yields CASSIQGSGTGELFF.

There are a few counts of this clone. The chain recombines TRBV3-1 (or the pseudogene TRBV3-2) with TRBJ1-1, with D uncertain. V lost 0 bases to trimming and J lost 1 base, with 12 bases between them. Looked up from germline, CDR1 is LGHDT and CDR2 is YNNKEL (reference sequence). The CDR3 contains 16 residues. For the CDR3, the DNA is TGTGCCAGCAGCCAAGAACGGCTCCCAGGGAACACTGAAGCTTTCTTT. Amino acid sequence: CASSQERLPGNTEAFF.

CDR3 protein: CASSPRSRNYGYTF. CDR3 DNA: TGTGCCAGCAGTCCTAGGTCGAGGAACTATGGCTACACCTTC. The chain is built from TRBV27 and TRBJ1-2; D is uncertain. V lost 5 bases and J 2 bases, leaving 12 bases between the germline ends. The germline V gene has CDR1 MNHEY and CDR2 SMNVEV (reference sequence). This CDR3 spans 14 amino acids.

The chain carries TRBV27 and TRBJ2-1; 9 bases line up with TRBD2. CDR3 length equals 17 residues. V gave up 6 bases and J gave up 6 bases; unmatched junction bases: 15. Per the germline V gene, CDR1 is MNHEY and CDR2 is SMNVEV (reference sequence). The chain's CDR3 is CASRFHDSGSLGNEQFF. CDR3 bases: TGTGCCAGCAGATTCCACGATAGCGGGAGTTTAGGCAATGAGCAGTTCTTC.

The chain carries TRBV2 and TRBJ2-3; D unclear. Germline CDR1 and CDR2: SNHLY and FYNNEI. This CDR3 is built from 11 residues. The V end was cut by 2 bases, the J end by 4 bases, with 1 base between. Written as DNA, the CDR3 is TGTGCCAGCAGTGAATCAGATACGCAGTATTTT. It codes for CASSESDTQYF.

The rearrangement links TRBV3-1 (or the pseudogene TRBV3-2) to TRBJ2-2; D not resolved. Trimming cost V 0 bases and J 6 bases, with 5 bases left between them. CDR3 length: 13 amino acids. CDR1 LGHDT and CDR2 YNNKEL come from the germline V gene (reference sequence). CDR3 sequence reads: CASSQDWAGELFF. DNA for the CDR3: TGTGCCAGCAGCCAAGATTGGGCCGGGGAGCTGTTTTTT.

This chain joins TRBV9 and TRBJ1-1, with unresolved D. CDR1 and CDR2 (germline): SGDLS, YYNGEE. CDR3 length: 15 residues. Trimming took off 0 bases at V and 5 bases at J, with 14 bases between the two ends. CDR3 in amino acids: CASSVDGFLGTEAFF. The CDR3 bases are TGTGCCAGCAGCGTAGACGGGTTCCTAGGAACTGAAGCTTTCTTT.

The rearrangement links TRBV7-2 to TRBJ2-5, with 8 bases fitting TRBD2. The V segment lost 6 bases and the J segment 3 bases; nucleotides outside the gene matches: 12. This CDR3 spans 16 amino acids. Germline V CDR1 and CDR2: SGHTA, FQGNSA. The CDR3 nucleotides are TGTGCCAGCAGTGATTGGGGGATCGGGAGGGAAGAGACCCAGTACTTC. Protein: CASSDWGIGREETQYF.

The chain is built from TRBV5-6 and TRBJ1-2, with no clear D. The CDR3 is 14 amino acids. V was pared by 1 base and J by 0 bases, with 7 bases between. Germline assignment: CDR1 SGHDT and CDR2 YYEEEE. The chain's CDR3 is CASSLSTANYGYTF. Here the CDR3 DNA reads TGTGCCAGCAGCTTGTCCACAGCTAACTATGGCTACACCTTC.